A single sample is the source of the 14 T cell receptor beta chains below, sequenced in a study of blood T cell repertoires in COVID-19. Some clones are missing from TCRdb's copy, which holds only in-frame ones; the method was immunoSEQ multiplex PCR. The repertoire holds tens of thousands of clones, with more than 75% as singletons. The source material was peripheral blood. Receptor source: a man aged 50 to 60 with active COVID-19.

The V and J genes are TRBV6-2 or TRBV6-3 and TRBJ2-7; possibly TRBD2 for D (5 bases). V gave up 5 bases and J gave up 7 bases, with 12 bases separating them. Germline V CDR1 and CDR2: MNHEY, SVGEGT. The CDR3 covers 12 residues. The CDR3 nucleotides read TGTGCCAGCAGTCTTTCTAGCCCAGAGCAGTACTTC. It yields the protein CASSLSSPEQYF.

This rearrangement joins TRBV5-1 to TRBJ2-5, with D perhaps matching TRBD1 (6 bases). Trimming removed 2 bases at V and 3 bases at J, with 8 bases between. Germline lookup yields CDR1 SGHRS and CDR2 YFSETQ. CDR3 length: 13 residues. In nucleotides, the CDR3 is TGCGCCAGCAGCTTCAACAGGGAAGAGACCCAGTACTTC. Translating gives CASSFNREETQYF.

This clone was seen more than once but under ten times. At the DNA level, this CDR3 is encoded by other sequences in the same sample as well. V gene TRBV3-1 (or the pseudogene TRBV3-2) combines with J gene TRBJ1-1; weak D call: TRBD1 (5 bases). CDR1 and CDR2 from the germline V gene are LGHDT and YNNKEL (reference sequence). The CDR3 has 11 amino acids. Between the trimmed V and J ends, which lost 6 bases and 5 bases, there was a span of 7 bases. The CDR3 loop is CASRGGTEAFF. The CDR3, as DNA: TGTGCCAGCAGGGGGGGAACTGAAGCTTTCTTT.

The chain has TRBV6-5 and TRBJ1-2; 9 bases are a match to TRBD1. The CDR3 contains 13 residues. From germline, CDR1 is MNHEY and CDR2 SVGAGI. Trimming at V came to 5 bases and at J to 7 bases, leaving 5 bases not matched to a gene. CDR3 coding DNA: TGTGCCAGCAGTACCGGGACAGGGCTTGGCTACACCTTC. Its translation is CASSTGTGLGYTF.

DNA for the CDR3: TGTGCCAGTAAGACAGGCCTTAACACCGGGGAGCTGTTTTTT. Residues: CASKTGLNTGELFF. J is TRBJ2-2 and V is TRBV19, with a tentative D call TRBD1 (6 bases). The V and J ends lost 7 bases and 2 bases respectively, with 11 bases between them. This CDR3 has 14 residues. Germline loops: CDR1 LNHDA, CDR2 SQIVND (reference sequence).

CDR3 loop: CASSTGLAEVTGELFF. The CDR3 bases are TGTGCCAGCAGCACCGGACTAGCGGAAGTTACCGGGGAGCTGTTTTTT. This chain joins TRBV7-2 and TRBJ2-2; 10 bases agree with TRBD2. The CDR3 sequence is 16 residues long. Germline CDR1 SGHTA, CDR2 FQGNSA. The V gene end was trimmed by 5 bases and the J gene end by 5 bases; junction bases not matched to a gene: 8.

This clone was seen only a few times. The CDR3 sequence is CASSPLAGGWKTQYF. CDR3 coding DNA: TGTGCCAGCAGCCCACTAGCGGGCGGGTGGAAGACCCAGTACTTC. V usage is TRBV28 and J usage is TRBJ2-5; 9 bases match TRBD2. CDR1 and CDR2 from the germline V gene are MDHEN and SYDVKM. The CDR3 spans 15 residues. V shed 6 bases and J 6 bases; nucleotides not matched to a gene: 11.

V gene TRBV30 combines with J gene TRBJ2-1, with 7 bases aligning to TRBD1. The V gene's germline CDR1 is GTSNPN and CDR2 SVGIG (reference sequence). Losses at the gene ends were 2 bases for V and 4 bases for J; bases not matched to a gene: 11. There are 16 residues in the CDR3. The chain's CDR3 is CAWSSGRDSLYNEQFF. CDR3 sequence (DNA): TGTGCCTGGAGTTCCGGTCGGGACAGCCTATACAATGAGCAGTTCTTC.

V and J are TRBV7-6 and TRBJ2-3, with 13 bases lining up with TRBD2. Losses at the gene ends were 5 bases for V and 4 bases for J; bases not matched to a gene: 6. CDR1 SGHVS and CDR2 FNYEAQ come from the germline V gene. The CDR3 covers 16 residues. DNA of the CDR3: TGTGCCAGCAGCGCCCGACTAGCGGGAGGATCAGATACGCAGTATTTT. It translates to CASSARLAGGSDTQYF.

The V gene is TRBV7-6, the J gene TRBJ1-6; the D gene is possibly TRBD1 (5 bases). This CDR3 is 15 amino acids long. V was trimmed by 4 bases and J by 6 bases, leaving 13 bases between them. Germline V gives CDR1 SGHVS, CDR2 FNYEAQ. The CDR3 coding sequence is TGTGCCAGCAGCTACGGGGGGGGGTTTAATTCACCCCTCCACTTT. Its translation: CASSYGGGFNSPLHF.

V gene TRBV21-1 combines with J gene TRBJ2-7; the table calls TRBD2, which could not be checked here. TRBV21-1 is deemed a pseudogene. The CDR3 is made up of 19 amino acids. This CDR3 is CASSNNRRENSRDLYEQYF. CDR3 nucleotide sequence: TGTGCCAGCAGCAATAATCGCCGGGAGAATAGCCGAGATTTATACGAGCAGTACTTC.

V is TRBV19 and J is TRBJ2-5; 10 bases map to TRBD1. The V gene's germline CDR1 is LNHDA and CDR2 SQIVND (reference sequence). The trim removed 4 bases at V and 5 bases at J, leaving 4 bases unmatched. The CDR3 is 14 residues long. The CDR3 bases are TGTGCCAGTAGTAGAGGGACAGGGGAGGAGACCCAGTACTTC. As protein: CASSRGTGEETQYF.

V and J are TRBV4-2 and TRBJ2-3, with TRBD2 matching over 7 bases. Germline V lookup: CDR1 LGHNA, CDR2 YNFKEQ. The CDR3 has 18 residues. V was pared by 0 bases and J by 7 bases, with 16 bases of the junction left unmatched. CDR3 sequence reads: CASSQEDGASGLDYTQYF. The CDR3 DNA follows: TGTGCCAGCAGCCAAGAGGATGGGGCTAGCGGCCTAGATTATACGCAGTATTTT.

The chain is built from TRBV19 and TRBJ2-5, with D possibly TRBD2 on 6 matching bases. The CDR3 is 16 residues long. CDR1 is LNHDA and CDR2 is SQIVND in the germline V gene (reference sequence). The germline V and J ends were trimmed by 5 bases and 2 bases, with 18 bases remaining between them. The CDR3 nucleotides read TGTGCCAGTAGTTGGGGCACCGGGACTGCGCAAGAGACCCAGTACTTC. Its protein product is CASSWGTGTAQETQYF. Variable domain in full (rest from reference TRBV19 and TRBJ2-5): DGGITQSPKYLFRKEGQNVTLSCEQNLNHDAMYWYRQDPGQGLRLIYYSQIVNDFQKGDIAEGYSVSREKKESFPLTVTSAQKNPTAFYLCASSWGTGTAQETQYFGPGTRLLVL.